The following is a T cell receptor (beta chain) sequence with its context. Its antigen remains unknown. This record comes from a study of T cell responses to AZD1222 COVID-19 vaccine. In the study overall: Pooling covered second doses at about 4 or about 12 weeks. Findings and limits, study-wide: White British people made up most donors, females outnumbered males, and clonal diversity was possibly underestimated.

Deletions cut 0 bases from V and 13 bases from J, with 14 bases between. Germline loops: CDR1 SGHDT, CDR2 YYEEEE. There are 13 residues in the CDR3. The table came from immunoSEQ multiplex PCR; TCRdb's copy has only in-frame clones and leaves some out. The sample lists about 60,000 clones; roughly 82% were seen once. The input for sequencing was peripheral blood, taken on day 0 of AZD1222 vaccination. This sequence originates from an adult in good health. This chain links TRBV5-6 with TRBJ2-1; weak D call: TRBD1 (6 bases). CDR3 sequence: CASSLASVQGQFF. The CDR3 DNA reads as TGTGCCAGCAGCTTGGCCTCGGTACAGGGACAGTTCTTC. Drawing the rest from reference TRBV5-6 and TRBJ2-1, the complete variable domain is DAGVTQSPTHLIKTRGQQVTLRCSPKSGHDTVSWYQQALGQGPQFIFQYYEEEERQRGNFPDRFSGHQFPNYSSELNVNALLLGDSALYLCASSLASVQGQFFGPGTRLTVL.